Shown below are 23 T cell receptor beta chains from a single sample sequenced in a study of beta chain features in type 1 diabetes. Expressed TCRB transcripts were sequenced because the isolated RNA had all been reverse transcribed beforehand. TCRdb's table, derived via immunoSEQ multiplex PCR, lists solely in-frame clones and lacks some. The table lists about 250,000 clones, 12% to 15% of them singletons. Sequenced sample: naive CD4+ T cells from blood. These receptors came from a woman aged 40 to 55 in good health.

This clone has more than one count but fewer than ten. V usage is TRBV2 and J usage is TRBJ2-2, with a tentative D call TRBD2 (6 bases). The CDR3 consists of 14 residues. CDR1 SNHLY and CDR2 FYNNEI come from the germline V gene. Trimming removed 2 bases from V and 5 bases from J, with 9 bases in between. CDR3 loop: CASSELTRTGELFF. As DNA, the CDR3 is TGTGCCAGCAGTGAACTGACTAGGACCGGGGAGCTGTTTTTT.

This clone was recorded only once. This sequence joins TRBV10-1 and TRBJ2-7, with D possibly being TRBD1 (6 bases). CDR1 is WNHNN and CDR2 is SYGVQD in the germline V gene (reference sequence). Trimming stripped 7 bases from V and 1 base from J, with 14 bases between. CDR3 length: 14 amino acids. The CDR3 nucleotides read TGCGCCAGCAATCCGGGACATGGATCCTACGAGCAGTACTTC. This codes for CASNPGHGSYEQYF.

This chain links TRBV7-8 with TRBJ2-5; 7 bases are a match to TRBD1. The J segment lost 2 bases and the V segment lost 5 bases, leaving 5 bases of the junction unmatched. Germline CDR1 reads SGHVS; CDR2 reads FQNEAQ. CDR3 size: 14 residues. The CDR3 DNA reads TGTGCCAGCAGCCTAGGGACAGCTCAAGAGACCCAGTACTTC. Translating it yields CASSLGTAQETQYF.

This rearrangement joins TRBV5-1 to TRBJ2-1, with D possibly being TRBD2 (9 bases). V was pared by 4 bases and J by 2 bases, with 19 bases between. This CDR3 has 17 amino acids. Looked up from germline, CDR1 is SGHRS and CDR2 is YFSETQ. For the CDR3, the DNA is TGCGCCAGCAGCGCAGGGGGCGGGGGGGTCGCCTACAATGAGCAGTTCTTC. This translates into CASSAGGGGVAYNEQFF.

This chain connects TRBV11-2 to TRBJ2-7; maybe TRBD1 (7 bases). This CDR3 contains 14 residues. CDR1 is SGHAT and CDR2 is FQNNGV in the germline V gene. Trimming took 5 bases from V and 3 from J, leaving 14 bases between them. This CDR3 is CASSGRQGGYEQYF. In DNA form, the CDR3 reads TGTGCCAGCAGCGGTAGACAGGGAGGCTACGAGCAGTACTTC.

V gene TRBV2 combines with J gene TRBJ1-2, with unresolved D. Germline-derived CDR1 and CDR2 are SNHLY and FYNNEI. Trimming shortened V by 2 bases and J by 5 bases, and 12 bases separated the two germline ends. The CDR3 spans 14 residues. The CDR3: CASSEKAGGYGYTF. The CDR3 DNA is TGTGCCAGCAGTGAAAAGGCAGGTGGATATGGCTACACCTTC. The complete variable domain, with remaining parts taken from reference TRBV2 and TRBJ1-2, reads EPEVTQTPSHQVTQMGQEVILRCVPISNHLYFYWYRQILGQKVEFLVSFYNNEISEKSEIFDDQFSVERPDGSNFTLKIRSTKLEDSAMYFCASSEKAGGYGYTFGSGTRLTVV.

This clone was detected only a few times. This sequence joins TRBV10-3 and TRBJ2-3; a possible D gene is TRBD1 (5 bases). Per germline, CDR1 ENHRY and CDR2 SYGVKD. V lost 6 bases and J lost 3, with 7 bases in between. The CDR3 is made up of 12 amino acids. CDR3 DNA: TGTGCCATCAGGGGGCAGACAGATACGCAGTATTTT. This sequence encodes CAIRGQTDTQYF.

This clone was picked up a small number of times. V and J are TRBV7-6 and TRBJ1-2; D is possibly TRBD1 (5 bases). Germline V gene sequence: CDR1 SGHVS, CDR2 FNYEAQ. With 4 bases removed from V and 1 base from J, the gap between germline ends came to 19 bases. This CDR3 comprises 17 residues. The CDR3 DNA follows: TGTGCCAGCAGCTCTCGGACACCGAGCCCCCTTAACTATGGCTACACCTTC. This encodes CASSSRTPSPLNYGYTF. The full variable domain, in which reference TRBV7-6 and TRBJ1-2 provide the parts outside the CDR3, is GAGVSQSPRYKVTKRGQDVALRCDPISGHVSLYWYRQALGQGPEFLTYFNYEAQQDKSGLPNDRFSAERPEGSISTLTIQRTEQRDSAMYRCASSSRTPSPLNYGYTFGSGTRLTVV.

The V and J genes are TRBV27 and TRBJ2-7; TRBD1 aligns across 8 bases. The CDR3 consists of 15 residues. V lost 5 bases to trimming and J lost 2 bases; unmatched junction nucleotides: 8. CDR1 is MNHEY, CDR2 SMNVEV, per germline (reference sequence). The CDR3 sequence: CASSPYGTGAYEQYF. CDR3 coding DNA: TGTGCCAGCAGTCCGTACGGGACAGGCGCCTACGAGCAGTACTTC.

This clone was seen a handful of times. The chain combines TRBV5-4 with TRBJ2-1; 7 positions match TRBD2. Trimming at V came to 1 base and at J to 13 bases, leaving 5 bases not matched to a gene. This CDR3 spans 12 amino acids. Germline values: CDR1 SGHNT, CDR2 YYREEE (reference sequence). CDR3 loop: CASSLNRGGQFF. CDR3 sequence (DNA): TGTGCCAGCAGCTTGAACCGCGGGGGACAGTTCTTC.

This clone was observed a handful of times. The chain joins TRBV5-1 to TRBJ2-5; D possibly corresponds to TRBD2 (6 bases). V was shortened by 7 bases and J by 2 bases, with 15 bases between the two germline ends. The CDR3 totals 14 residues. Germline-derived CDR1 and CDR2 are SGHRS and YFSETQ. The CDR3 DNA sequence: TGCGCCAGCCGCCCTTGGGGGACTCAAGAGACCCAGTACTTC. The encoded protein is CASRPWGTQETQYF.

The count of this clone is one. A much larger clone lies a single base off, so this may be a read error. Additional DNA sequences in this sample encode the identical CDR3. The CDR3 DNA is TGTGCCAGCAGCTTAGTATCCCCTGCGAGCTCTGGGGCCAACGTCCTGACTTTC. The encoded protein is CASSLVSPASSGANVLTF. The J gene is TRBJ2-6, the V gene TRBV7-2; no clear D. Trimming stripped 1 base from V and 0 bases from J, with 13 bases between. Germline loops: CDR1 SGHTA, CDR2 FQGNSA. The CDR3 extends over 18 amino acids.

The chain combines TRBV29-1 with TRBJ1-2; 9 bases line up with TRBD1. CDR3 length: 16 amino acids. Losses at the gene ends were 6 bases for V and 4 bases for J; bases not matched to a gene: 15. Germline-derived CDR1 and CDR2 are SQVTM and ANQGSEA. The CDR3 DNA reads as TGCAGCGTGAGAAGGGCCCGGGACAGGGTTGGCTATGGCTACACCTTC. This gives the protein CSVRRARDRVGYGYTF.

This chain joins TRBV5-1 and TRBJ1-5; no clear D gene. The CDR3 is 10 residues long. Germline V gene sequence: CDR1 SGHRS, CDR2 YFSETQ. Trimming shortened V by 2 bases and J by 14 bases, and 8 bases separated the two germline ends. The CDR3 loop is CASSFGLEHF. CDR3 nucleotide sequence: TGCGCCAGCAGCTTCGGCCTAGAGCATTTT.

In this sample, this clone turned up a few times. The chain couples TRBV10-3 to TRBJ1-4; 7 nucleotides agree with TRBD1. V shed 10 bases, J shed 4 bases, and the junction held 6 bases outside the gene matches. The CDR3 has 13 residues. Looked up from germline, CDR1 is ENHRY and CDR2 is SYGVKD. CDR3 bases: TGTGCCACCGGGACAGCAAATAATGAAAAACTGTTTTTT. Amino acids: CATGTANNEKLFF.

V usage is TRBV6-6 and J usage is TRBJ1-2; 9 bases are shared with TRBD1. CDR1 is MNHNY and CDR2 is SVGAGI in the germline V gene (reference sequence). Germline trimming cut 5 bases from V and 5 bases from J; bases unmatched to any gene: 6. The CDR3 length is 14 residues. The CDR3 here is CASSLPGQGYGYTF. The CDR3 DNA reads as TGTGCCAGCAGTCTCCCGGGACAGGGATATGGCTACACCTTC.

The genes are TRBV9 and TRBJ2-4; 10 bases fit TRBD1. This CDR3 has 14 amino acids. Germline lookup yields CDR1 SGDLS and CDR2 YYNGEE. J was trimmed by 7 bases and V by 1 base; bases with no gene match: 2. CDR3 in DNA: TGTGCCAGCAGCGTAACGGGACAGGGGAACATTCAGTACTTC. Its protein product is CASSVTGQGNIQYF.

In regard to this clone: A junction end diverges from the germline sequence, so it may reflect a read error. The chain couples TRBV7-7 to TRBJ1-1, with a possible D match to TRBD1 (5 bases). There are 14 residues in the CDR3. The germline gives CDR1 SSHAT, CDR2 FNYEAQ (reference sequence). CDR3: CASSSREGSTEAFF. In DNA, the CDR3 is TGTGCTAGCAGTTCCAGGGAGGGGAGCACTGAAGCTTTCTTT. Drawing the rest from reference TRBV7-7 and TRBJ1-1, the complete variable domain is GAGVSQSPRYKVTKRGQDVTLRCDPISSHATLYWYQQALGQGPEFLTYFNYEAQPDKSGLPSDRFSAERPEGSISTLTIQRTEQRDSAMYRCASSSREGSTEAFFGQGTRLTVV.

In its sample, this clone was seen a few times. This chain joins TRBV10-2 and TRBJ2-3; the D gene is possibly TRBD2 (5 bases). V lost 0 bases and J lost 0, with 10 bases in between. This CDR3 region has 16 residues. Germline lookup yields CDR1 WSHSY and CDR2 SAAADI. The CDR3 spells CASSESIDYSTDTQYF. Written as DNA, the CDR3 is TGCGCCAGCAGTGAGTCGATAGACTATAGCACAGATACGCAGTATTTT.

The chain employs TRBV7-9 and TRBJ1-2, with D possibly TRBD1 on 6 matching bases. Germline CDR1 and CDR2: SEHNR and FQNEAQ (reference sequence). This CDR3 has 16 amino acids. Trimming shortened V by 3 bases and J by 3 bases, and 17 bases separated the two germline ends. The CDR3 loop reads CASSFSFGGGDYGYTF. The CDR3 nucleotides read TGTGCCAGCAGCTTCTCCTTCGGAGGGGGGGACTATGGCTACACCTTC. Together with reference TRBV7-9 and TRBJ1-2, the CDR3 gives the full variable domain: DTGVSQNPRHKITKRGQNVTFRCDPISEHNRLYWYRQTLGQGPEFLTYFQNEAQLEKSRLLSDRFSAERPKGSFSTLEIQRTEQGDSAMYLCASSFSFGGGDYGYTFGSGTRLTVV.

The table lists this clone with a few counts. The chain is built from TRBV9 and TRBJ1-1; 8 nucleotides match TRBD1. The V and J ends lost 3 bases and 4 bases, in that order; junction bases with no gene match: 5. This CDR3 region has 14 residues. CDR1 and CDR2 (germline): SGDLS, YYNGEE. The CDR3 region is CASSAGQGSTEAFF. The CDR3 DNA reads TGTGCCAGCAGCGCCGGACAGGGAAGCACTGAAGCTTTCTTT.

This clone was counted a few times. The rearrangement uses TRBV6-1 and TRBJ2-3; TRBD1 is a possible D gene (6 bases). The CDR3 consists of 14 residues. Deletions cut 7 bases from V and 2 bases from J, with 13 bases between. Germline V gene sequence: CDR1 MNHNS, CDR2 SASEGT. For the CDR3, the DNA is TGTGCCAGCATATACAGGGCCAACACAGATACGCAGTATTTT. This codes for CASIYRANTDTQYF.

The rearrangement joins TRBV5-6 to TRBJ2-7; the D gene is possibly TRBD2 (6 bases). CDR3 length: 13 residues. The germline V and J ends were trimmed by 3 bases and 3 bases, with 10 bases remaining between them. Germline CDR1 reads SGHDT; CDR2 reads YYEEEE. The DNA for the CDR3 is TGTGCCAGCAGCTCAAGGGACTTCTACGAGCAGTACTTC. Translating it yields CASSSRDFYEQYF.